The 18 T cell receptor beta chains presented below share a single source sample, sequenced in a study. TCRdb analysed the 5' RACE reads with MiXCR anew, one entry per CDR3 protein. The repertoire holds some 31,000 distinct CDR3 sequences, with 26% as singletons. Sequencing was carried out using naive CD4+ T cells sorted from a lymph node. As to subset: naive CD4+ T cells, CD4+CD45RA+CD25-. These receptors were taken from a female donor with breast cancer.

J is TRBJ2-7 and V is TRBV7-9; D may be TRBD1 or TRBD2 (5 bases each). The CDR3 sequence is 15 residues long. Germline assignment: CDR1 SEHNR and CDR2 FQNEAQ (reference sequence). Trimming removed 5 bases from V and 3 bases from J, with 17 bases in between. The CDR3 loop is CASSNRRDGGYEQYF. Here the CDR3 DNA reads TGTGCCAGCAGCAATCGCCGGGACGGTGGCTACGAGCAGTACTTC. Looking up the rest from reference TRBV7-9 and TRBJ2-7 gives the full variable domain: DTGVSQNPRHKITKRGQNVTFRCDPISEHNRLYWYRQTLGQGPEFLTYFQNEAQLEKSRLLSDRFSAERPKGSFSTLEIQRTEQGDSAMYLCASSNRRDGGYEQYFGPGTRLTVT.

This clonotype was seen at least ten times. This chain uses TRBV5-1 with TRBJ2-7, with a weak D call TRBD1 (6 bases). This CDR3 is built from 13 residues. CDR1 and CDR2 from the germline V gene are SGHRS and YFSETQ. Trimming removed 1 base at V and 6 bases at J, with 11 bases between. The CDR3 sequence is CASSLTGIGEQYF. The CDR3 DNA follows: TGCGCCAGCAGCTTGACAGGGATCGGCGAGCAGTACTTC. The whole variable domain, filled in from reference TRBV5-1 and TRBJ2-7, reads KAGVTQTPRYLIKTRGQQVTLSCSPISGHRSVSWYQQTPGQGLQFLFEYFSETQRNKGNFPGRFSGRQFSNSRSEMNVSTLELGDSALYLCASSLTGIGEQYFGPGTRLTVT.

The chain carries TRBV12-3 or TRBV12-4 and TRBJ2-4; 7 positions agree with TRBD1. V lost 3 bases and J lost 6; bases outside the gene matches: 2. The CDR3 loop spans 13 amino acids. The CDR3 sequence: CASSLGTVNIQYF. The CDR3 nucleotides are TGTGCCAGCAGTTTGGGGACAGTAAACATTCAGTACTTC.

The rearrangement joins TRBV20-1 to TRBJ2-1, with D possibly matching TRBD1 (6 bases). This CDR3 is built from 12 residues. Germline V CDR1 and CDR2: DFQATT, SNEGSKA (reference sequence). The V end was cut by 6 bases, the J end by 4 bases, with 10 bases between. In DNA, the CDR3 is TGCAGTGCCCAAGACAGGTACAATGAGCAGTTCTTC. It codes for CSAQDRYNEQFF.

The CDR3 coding sequence is TGTGCCAGCAGTTTTTACCTGGGGGGCACCGGGGAGCTGTTTTTT. It translates to CASSFYLGGTGELFF. V gene TRBV27 combines with J gene TRBJ2-2; tentative D call: TRBD2 (6 bases). The CDR3 spans 15 residues. Germline V gene sequence: CDR1 MNHEY, CDR2 SMNVEV (reference sequence). V lost 3 bases to trimming and J lost 4 bases, with 12 bases between them.

DNA of the CDR3: TGTGCCATCAGTGCCGACAGTCCCGAGCAGTACTTC. Encoded protein: CAISADSPEQYF. The chain carries TRBV10-3 and TRBJ2-7; tentative D call: TRBD1 (5 bases). Trimming took off 4 bases at V and 6 bases at J, with 10 bases between the two ends. The CDR3 spans 12 residues. From germline, CDR1 is ENHRY and CDR2 SYGVKD.

The sample holds a few counts of this clonotype. J is TRBJ1-1 and V is TRBV5-1; D unclear. This CDR3 spans 15 amino acids. The germline CDR1 and CDR2 sequences are SGHRS and YFSETQ. V was clipped by 1 base and J by 0 bases, with 10 bases between them. The CDR3 nucleotides are TGCGCCAGCAGCTTGTCTTCCGGGTTGAACACTGAAGCTTTCTTT. Translating it yields CASSLSSGLNTEAFF.

Turning to this clonotype: Possible read error: a much larger clone is one base away. This chain connects TRBV4-3 to TRBJ2-1, with 9 bases that match TRBD1. J gave up 8 bases and V 1 base, and 6 bases lay outside the gene matches. CDR1 and CDR2 (germline): LGHNA, YSLEER. The CDR3 contains 15 residues. DNA for the CDR3: TGCGCCAGCAGCCAAGCGGGACAGGGTCTGGATGAGCAGTTCTTC. Translating it yields CASSQAGQGLDEQFF.

This clonotype turned up a few times. V is TRBV24-1 and J is TRBJ2-7, with 11 positions matching TRBD1. The CDR3 sequence is 15 residues long. CDR1 and CDR2 (germline): KGHDR, SFDVKD. V was pared by 4 bases and J by 4 bases, with 5 bases of the junction left unmatched. The CDR3 DNA sequence: TGTGCCACCAGTGACCCCGGGACAGGGGGTTACGAGCAGTACTTC. Protein product: CATSDPGTGGYEQYF.

This clonotype was found many times. This chain joins TRBV12-3 or TRBV12-4 and TRBJ2-1; 13 bases map to TRBD2. The CDR3 is 16 residues long. J gave up 5 bases and V 5 bases, and 6 bases lay outside the gene matches. The chain's CDR3 is CASSTGLAGLNNEQFF. The CDR3 nucleotides read TGTGCCAGCAGTACGGGACTAGCGGGATTGAACAATGAGCAGTTCTTC.

This clonotype occurred a few times. This chain joins TRBV12-3 or TRBV12-4 and TRBJ2-3; weak D call: TRBD1 (6 bases). Trimming took off 7 bases at V and 2 bases at J, with 16 bases between the two ends. There are 15 residues in the CDR3. Here the CDR3 DNA reads TGTGCCAGCACCCTATCGACAGGACCCACAGATACGCAGTATTTT. Protein sequence: CASTLSTGPTDTQYF.

The table lists this clonotype with a count of one. This may arise from a read error, as a much more abundant clone is one base away. The DNA for the CDR3 is TGTGCCAGCAACTCCCAGGGACTAGCGGGAGTAAAAGATACGCAGTATTTT. Encoded protein: CASNSQGLAGVKDTQYF. V and J are TRBV7-3 and TRBJ2-3, with TRBD2 matching 14 bases. The germline gives CDR1 SGHTA, CDR2 FQGTGA. The CDR3 sequence is 17 residues long. V lost 7 bases, J lost 5 bases, and 11 bases stayed unmatched.

This clonotype is termed medium-sized. The CDR3 loop reads CSARDLSSQETQYF. In nucleotides, the CDR3 is TGCAGTGCTAGAGATCTCAGCTCACAAGAGACCCAGTACTTC. The chain links TRBV20-1 to TRBJ2-5; D ambiguous. Germline CDR1 reads DFQATT; CDR2 reads SNEGSKA (reference sequence). Deletions cut 0 bases from V and 2 bases from J, with 10 bases between. This CDR3 contains 14 residues.

Comment on this clonotype: This could be a read error, since a much larger clone is one nucleotide away. The gene calls are TRBV9 and TRBJ2-5, with D possibly TRBD1 on 5 matching bases. Germline V CDR1 and CDR2: SGDLS, YYNGEE. This CDR3 comprises 15 residues. The CDR3 reads CAGSVMADIQETQYF. CDR3 nucleotides: TGTGCCGGCAGCGTGATGGCGGACATCCAAGAGACCCAGTACTTC.

The chain combines TRBV20-1 with TRBJ2-5, with 13 bases lining up with TRBD2. J was trimmed by 5 bases and V by 3 bases; bases with no gene match: 6. Germline CDR1 reads DFQATT; CDR2 reads SNEGSKA (reference sequence). The length of the CDR3 is 15 residues. CDR3 loop: CSASRRTSGSETQYF. As DNA, the CDR3 is TGCAGTGCTAGCCGCAGGACTAGCGGGAGCGAGACCCAGTACTTC.

This clonotype was seen many times. This chain connects TRBV4-2 to TRBJ2-2; D gene unclear. The CDR3 is 15 residues long. V was cut by 0 bases and J by 3 bases, with 8 bases left in between. Germline V lookup: CDR1 LGHNA, CDR2 YNFKEQ. The CDR3 reads CASSQEWMDTGELFF. CDR3 bases: TGTGCCAGCAGCCAAGAATGGATGGACACCGGGGAGCTGTTTTTT.

The table lists this clonotype with a few counts. This chain links TRBV5-1 with TRBJ2-4, with a weak D call TRBD1 (6 bases). The ends were cut back, 2 bases at V and 4 bases at J, with 16 bases in the middle. The CDR3 spans 16 residues. Germline V gives CDR1 SGHRS, CDR2 YFSETQ. CDR3 sequence (DNA): TGCGCCAGCAGCTTCGACAGTCAGGGGTTTAAAAACATTCAGTACTTC. This sequence encodes CASSFDSQGFKNIQYF.

The rearrangement links TRBV12-3 or TRBV12-4 to TRBJ2-7, with 10 bases lining up with TRBD2. CDR3 length: 14 residues. V lost 1 base to trimming and J lost 6 bases; unmatched junction nucleotides: 3. The CDR3 loop reads CASSLVAGGREQYF. The CDR3 DNA reads TGTGCCAGCAGTTTAGTAGCGGGAGGCCGCGAGCAGTACTTC.